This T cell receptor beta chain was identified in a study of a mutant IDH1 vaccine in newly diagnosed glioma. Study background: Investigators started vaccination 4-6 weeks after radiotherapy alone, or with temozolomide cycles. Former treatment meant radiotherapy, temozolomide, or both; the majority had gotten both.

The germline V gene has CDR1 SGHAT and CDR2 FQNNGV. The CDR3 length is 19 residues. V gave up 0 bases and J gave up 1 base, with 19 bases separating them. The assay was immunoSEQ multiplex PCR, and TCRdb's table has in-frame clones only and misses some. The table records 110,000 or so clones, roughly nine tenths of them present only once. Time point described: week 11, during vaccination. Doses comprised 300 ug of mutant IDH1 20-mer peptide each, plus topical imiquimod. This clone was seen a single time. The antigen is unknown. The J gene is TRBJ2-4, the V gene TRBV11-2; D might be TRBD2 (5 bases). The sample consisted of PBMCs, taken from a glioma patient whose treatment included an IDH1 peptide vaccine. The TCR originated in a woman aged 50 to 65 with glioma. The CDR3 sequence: CASSLEWIRGPGAKNIQYF. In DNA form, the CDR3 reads TGTGCCAGCAGCTTAGAATGGATTAGAGGGCCGGGGGCCAAAAACATTCAGTACTTC.